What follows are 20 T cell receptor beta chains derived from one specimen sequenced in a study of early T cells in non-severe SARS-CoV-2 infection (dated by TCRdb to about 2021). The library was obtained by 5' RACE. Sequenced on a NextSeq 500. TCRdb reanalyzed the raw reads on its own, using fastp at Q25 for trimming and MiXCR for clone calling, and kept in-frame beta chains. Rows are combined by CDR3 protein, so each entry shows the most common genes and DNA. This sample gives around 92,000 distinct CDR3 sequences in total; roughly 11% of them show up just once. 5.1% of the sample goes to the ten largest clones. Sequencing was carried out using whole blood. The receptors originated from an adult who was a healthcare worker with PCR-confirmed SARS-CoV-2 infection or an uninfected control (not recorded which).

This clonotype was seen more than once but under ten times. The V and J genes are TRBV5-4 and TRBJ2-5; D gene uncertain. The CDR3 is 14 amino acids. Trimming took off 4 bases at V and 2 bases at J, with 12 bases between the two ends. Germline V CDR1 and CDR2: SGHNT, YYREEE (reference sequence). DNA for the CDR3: TGTGCCAGCAGCCTGCCCCTAGGACAAGAGACCCAGTACTTC. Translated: CASSLPLGQETQYF.

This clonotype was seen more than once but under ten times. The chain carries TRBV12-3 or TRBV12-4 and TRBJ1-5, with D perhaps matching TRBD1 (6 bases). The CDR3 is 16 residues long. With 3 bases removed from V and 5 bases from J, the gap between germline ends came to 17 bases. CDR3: CASSFRATGVDQPQHF. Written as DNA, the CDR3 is TGTGCCAGCAGTTTCCGCGCGACAGGCGTAGATCAGCCCCAGCATTTT.

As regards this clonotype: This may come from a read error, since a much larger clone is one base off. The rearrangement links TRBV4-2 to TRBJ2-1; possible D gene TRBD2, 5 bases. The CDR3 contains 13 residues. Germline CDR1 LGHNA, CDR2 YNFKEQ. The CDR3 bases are TGTGTCAGCAGCCAAGATATGAGGGATGAGCAGTTCTTC. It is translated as CVSSQDMRDEQFF.

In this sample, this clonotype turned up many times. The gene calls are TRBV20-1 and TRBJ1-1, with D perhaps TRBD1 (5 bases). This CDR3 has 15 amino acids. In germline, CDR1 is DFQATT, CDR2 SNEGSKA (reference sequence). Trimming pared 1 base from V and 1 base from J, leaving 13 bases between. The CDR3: CSARVSNRKNTEAFF. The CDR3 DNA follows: TGCAGTGCTAGAGTGTCGAACAGGAAGAACACTGAAGCTTTCTTT.

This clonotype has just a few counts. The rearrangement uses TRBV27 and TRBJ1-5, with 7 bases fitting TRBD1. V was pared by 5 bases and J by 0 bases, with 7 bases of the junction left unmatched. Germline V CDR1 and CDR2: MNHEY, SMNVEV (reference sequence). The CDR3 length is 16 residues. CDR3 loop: CASSARGVYSNQPQHF. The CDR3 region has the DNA TGTGCCAGCAGTGCCAGGGGGGTTTATAGCAATCAGCCCCAGCATTTT.

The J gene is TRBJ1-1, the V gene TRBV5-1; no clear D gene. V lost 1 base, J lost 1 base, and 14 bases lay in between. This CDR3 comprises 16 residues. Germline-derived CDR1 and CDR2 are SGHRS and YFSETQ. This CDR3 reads CASSLTLRSKNTEAFF. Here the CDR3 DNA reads TGCGCCAGCAGCTTGACTCTCCGCAGCAAGAACACTGAAGCTTTCTTT. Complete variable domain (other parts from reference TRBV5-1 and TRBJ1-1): KAGVTQTPRYLIKTRGQQVTLSCSPISGHRSVSWYQQTPGQGLQFLFEYFSETQRNKGNFPGRFSGRQFSNSRSEMNVSTLELGDSALYLCASSLTLRSKNTEAFFGQGTRLTVV.

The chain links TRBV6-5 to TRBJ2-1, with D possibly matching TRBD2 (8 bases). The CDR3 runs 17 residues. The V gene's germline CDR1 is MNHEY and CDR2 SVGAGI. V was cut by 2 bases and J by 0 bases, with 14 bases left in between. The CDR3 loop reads CASSYMTGTSSYNEQFF. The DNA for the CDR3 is TGTGCCAGCAGTTACATGACAGGGACTAGCTCCTACAATGAGCAGTTCTTC.

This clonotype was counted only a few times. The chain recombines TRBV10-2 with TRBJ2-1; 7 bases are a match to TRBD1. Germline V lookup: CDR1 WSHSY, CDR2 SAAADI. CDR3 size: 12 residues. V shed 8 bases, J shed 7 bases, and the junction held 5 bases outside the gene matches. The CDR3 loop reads CASSAGGNEQFF. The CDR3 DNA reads TGCGCCAGCTCGGCAGGGGGAAATGAGCAGTTCTTC.

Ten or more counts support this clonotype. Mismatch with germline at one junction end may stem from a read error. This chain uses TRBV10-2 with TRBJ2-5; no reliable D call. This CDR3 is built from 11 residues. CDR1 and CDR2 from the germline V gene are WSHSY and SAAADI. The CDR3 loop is CASSSGETQYF. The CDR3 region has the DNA TGTGCCAGCAGCTCTGGAGAGACCCAGTACTTC.

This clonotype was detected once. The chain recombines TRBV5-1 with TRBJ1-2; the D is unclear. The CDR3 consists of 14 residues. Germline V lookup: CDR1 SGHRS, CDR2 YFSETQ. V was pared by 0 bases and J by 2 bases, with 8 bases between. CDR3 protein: CASSLAADNYGYTF. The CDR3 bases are TGCGCCAGCAGCTTGGCGGCAGACAACTATGGCTACACCTTC.

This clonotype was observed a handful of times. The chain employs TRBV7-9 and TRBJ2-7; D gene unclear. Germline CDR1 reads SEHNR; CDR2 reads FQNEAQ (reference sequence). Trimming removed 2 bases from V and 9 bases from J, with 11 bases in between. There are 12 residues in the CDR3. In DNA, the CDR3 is TGTGCCAGCAGCTTACGTCCGTTTCGGCAGTACTTC. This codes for CASSLRPFRQYF. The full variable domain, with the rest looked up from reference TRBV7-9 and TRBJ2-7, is DTGVSQNPRHKITKRGQNVTFRCDPISEHNRLYWYRQTLGQGPEFLTYFQNEAQLEKSRLLSDRFSAERPKGSFSTLEIQRTEQGDSAMYLCASSLRPFRQYFGPGTRLTVT.

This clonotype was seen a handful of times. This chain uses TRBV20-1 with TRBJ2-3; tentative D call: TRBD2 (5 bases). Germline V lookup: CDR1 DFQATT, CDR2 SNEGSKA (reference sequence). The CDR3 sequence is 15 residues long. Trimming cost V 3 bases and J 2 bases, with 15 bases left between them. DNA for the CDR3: TGCAGTGCTAGTTCCACCTGGACTGCCACAGATACGCAGTATTTT. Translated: CSASSTWTATDTQYF.

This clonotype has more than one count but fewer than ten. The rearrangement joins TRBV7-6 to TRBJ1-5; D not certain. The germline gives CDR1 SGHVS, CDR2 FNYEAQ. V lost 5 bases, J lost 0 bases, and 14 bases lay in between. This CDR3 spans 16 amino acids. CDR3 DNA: TGTGCCAGCAGCCCAGCCCCCCGCGGTAGCAATCAGCCCCAGCATTTT. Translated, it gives CASSPAPRGSNQPQHF.

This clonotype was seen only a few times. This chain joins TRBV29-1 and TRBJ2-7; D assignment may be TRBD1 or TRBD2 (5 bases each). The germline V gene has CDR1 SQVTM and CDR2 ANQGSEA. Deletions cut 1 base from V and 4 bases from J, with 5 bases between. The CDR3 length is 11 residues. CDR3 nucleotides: TGCAGCGTTGAAGGGGGGTACGAGCAGTACTTC. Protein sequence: CSVEGGYEQYF.

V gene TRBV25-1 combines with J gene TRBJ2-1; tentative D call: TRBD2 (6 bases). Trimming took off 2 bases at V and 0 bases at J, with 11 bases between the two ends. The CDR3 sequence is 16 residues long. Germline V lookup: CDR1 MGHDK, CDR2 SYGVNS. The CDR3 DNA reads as TGTGCCAGCAGTGAACCCGGCGGGGTCTCCTACAATGAGCAGTTCTTC. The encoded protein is CASSEPGGVSYNEQFF.

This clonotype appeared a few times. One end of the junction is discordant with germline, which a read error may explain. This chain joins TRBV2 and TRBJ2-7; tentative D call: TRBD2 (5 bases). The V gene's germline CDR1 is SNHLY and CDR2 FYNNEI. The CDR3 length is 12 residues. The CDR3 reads CASREDYYEQYF. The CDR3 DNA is TGTGCCAGCAGGGAAGACTACTACGAGCAGTACTTC.

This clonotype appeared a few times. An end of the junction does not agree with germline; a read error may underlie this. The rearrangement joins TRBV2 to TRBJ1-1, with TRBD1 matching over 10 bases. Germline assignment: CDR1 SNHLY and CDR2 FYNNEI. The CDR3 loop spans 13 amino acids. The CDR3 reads CASSSRDRGEVFF. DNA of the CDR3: TGTGCCAGCAGTTCCCGGGACAGGGGTGAAGTTTTCTTT.

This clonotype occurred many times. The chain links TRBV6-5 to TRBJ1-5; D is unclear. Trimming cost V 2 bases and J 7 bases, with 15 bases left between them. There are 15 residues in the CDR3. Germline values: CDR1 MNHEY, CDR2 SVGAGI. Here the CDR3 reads CASSYGFGSGQPQHF. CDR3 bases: TGTGCCAGCAGTTACGGTTTCGGGAGTGGGCAGCCCCAGCATTTT.

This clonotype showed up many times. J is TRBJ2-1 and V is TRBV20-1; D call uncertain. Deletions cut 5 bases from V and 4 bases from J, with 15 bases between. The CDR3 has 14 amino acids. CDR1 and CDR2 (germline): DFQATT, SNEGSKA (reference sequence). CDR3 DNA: TGCAGTGCTGTCCGGCCTCCGAATTACAATGAGCAGTTCTTC. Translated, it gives CSAVRPPNYNEQFF.

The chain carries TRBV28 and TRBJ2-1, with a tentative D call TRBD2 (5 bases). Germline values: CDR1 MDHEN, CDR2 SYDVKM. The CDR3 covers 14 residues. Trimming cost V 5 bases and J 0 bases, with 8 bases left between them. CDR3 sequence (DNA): TGTGCCAGCAGTCTCGGGGTCTCCTACAATGAGCAGTTCTTC. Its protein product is CASSLGVSYNEQFF. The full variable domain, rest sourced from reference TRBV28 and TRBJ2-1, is DVKVTQSSRYLVKRTGEKVFLECVQDMDHENMFWYRQDPGLGLRLIYFSYDVKMKEKGDIPEGYSVSREKKERFSLILESASTNQTSMYLCASSLGVSYNEQFFGPGTRLTVL.